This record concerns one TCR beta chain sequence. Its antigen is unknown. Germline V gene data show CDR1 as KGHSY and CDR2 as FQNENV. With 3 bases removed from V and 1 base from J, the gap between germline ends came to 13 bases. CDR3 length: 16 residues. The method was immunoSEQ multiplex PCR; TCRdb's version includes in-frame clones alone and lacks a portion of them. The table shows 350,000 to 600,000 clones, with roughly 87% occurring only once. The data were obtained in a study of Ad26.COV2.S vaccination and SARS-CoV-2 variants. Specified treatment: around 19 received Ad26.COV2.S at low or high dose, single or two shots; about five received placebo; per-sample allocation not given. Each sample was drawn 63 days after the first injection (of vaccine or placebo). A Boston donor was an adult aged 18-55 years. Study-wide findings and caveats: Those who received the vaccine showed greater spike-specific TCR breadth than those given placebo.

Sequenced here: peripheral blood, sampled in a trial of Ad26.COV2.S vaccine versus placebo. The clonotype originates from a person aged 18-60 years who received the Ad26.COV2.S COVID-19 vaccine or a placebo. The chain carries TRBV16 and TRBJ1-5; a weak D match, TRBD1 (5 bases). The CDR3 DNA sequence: TGTGCCAGCAGCCATCAAGACAGTAGAAGCAATCAGCCCCAGCATTTT. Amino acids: CASSHQDSRSNQPQHF. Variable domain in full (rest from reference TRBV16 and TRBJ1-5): GEEVAQTPKHLVRGEGQKAKLYCAPIKGHSYVFWYQQVLKNEFKFLISFQNENVFDETGMPKERFSAKCLPNSPCSLEIQATKLEDSAVYFCASSHQDSRSNQPQHFGDGTRLSIL.